This TCR beta chain was obtained from a study of metastatic and nonmetastatic thyroid tumors. Overall study results and limits: According to reports, the diversity of TCR beta was significantly higher in malignant thyroid tumors than in benign nodules, and this held in both blood and tumor samples.

This clone was recorded only once. Its matching antigen is unknown. TCRdb re-called the PCR reads with MiXCR. The table lists around 23,000 clones, approximately 30% of them singletons. Each patient came to thyroid surgery without any prior treatment (of any kind). This TCR derives from a female donor with papillary thyroid cancer or a benign thyroid nodule (not recorded which). Some clones in this sample may be carry-over from other donors' samples. The sequencing input was tumor tissue.

The CDR3 coding sequence is TGTGCCAGCAGCCCCCGCCCCTACGAGCAGTACTTC. It is translated as CASSPRPYEQYF. The chain links TRBV11-2 to TRBJ2-7; D ambiguous. V lost 5 bases to trimming and J lost 2 bases, with 7 bases between them. The CDR3 spans 12 residues. Germline loops: CDR1 SGHAT, CDR2 FQNNGV.